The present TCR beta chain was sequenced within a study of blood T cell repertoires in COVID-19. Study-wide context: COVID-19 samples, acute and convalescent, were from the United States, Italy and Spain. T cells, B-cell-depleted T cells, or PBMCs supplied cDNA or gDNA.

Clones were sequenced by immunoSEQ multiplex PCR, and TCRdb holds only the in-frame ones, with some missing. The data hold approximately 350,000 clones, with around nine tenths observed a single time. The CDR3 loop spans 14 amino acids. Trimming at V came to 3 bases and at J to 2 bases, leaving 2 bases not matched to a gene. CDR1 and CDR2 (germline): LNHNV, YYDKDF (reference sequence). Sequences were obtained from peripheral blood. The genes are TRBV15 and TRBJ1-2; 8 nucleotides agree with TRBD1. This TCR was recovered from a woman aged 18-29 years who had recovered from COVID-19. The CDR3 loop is CATSRTGDNYGYTF. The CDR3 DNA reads TGTGCCACCAGCAGGACAGGGGACAACTATGGCTACACCTTC.